This entry lists 21 T cell receptor beta chains sequenced from one sample in a study of OX40 agonist ivuxolimab in advanced cancers. The assay was immunoSEQ multiplex PCR, and TCRdb's table has in-frame clones only and misses some. The repertoire holds 90,000 to 100,000 clones, with around 85% as singletons. The source material was CD4+ or CD8+ T cells sorted from blood, sampled in a trial of the OX40 agonist ivuxolimab. The source is an adult with an advanced solid tumor such as melanoma, head and neck, liver or kidney cancer.

The V gene is TRBV19, the J gene TRBJ2-5; D is unclear. V was pared by 5 bases and J by 0 bases, with 7 bases between. The CDR3 has 13 residues. From germline, CDR1 is LNHDA and CDR2 SQIVND (reference sequence). This CDR3 reads CASSGLYQETQYF. The CDR3 nucleotides read TGTGCCAGTAGTGGGCTATACCAAGAGACCCAGTACTTC. The entire variable domain, with the rest obtained from reference TRBV19 and TRBJ2-5, is as follows: DGGITQSPKYLFRKEGQNVTLSCEQNLNHDAMYWYRQDPGQGLRLIYYSQIVNDFQKGDIAEGYSVSREKKESFPLTVTSAQKNPTAFYLCASSGLYQETQYFGPGTRLLVL.

This clone was observed once. The chain carries TRBV7-2 and TRBJ2-7; D is undetermined. Per germline, CDR1 SGHTA and CDR2 FQGNSA. The CDR3 runs 12 residues. V was shortened by 5 bases and J by 6 bases, with 11 bases between the two germline ends. The CDR3 coding sequence is TGTGCCAGCAGCAAACTAAGAAGCGAGCAGTACTTC. Residues: CASSKLRSEQYF.

The rearrangement joins TRBV19 to TRBJ2-5, with D perhaps matching TRBD1 or TRBD2 (5 bases each). The J call may not be correct, given that the DNA end is closer to TRBJ2-7. CDR1 is LNHDA and CDR2 is SQIVND in the germline V gene (reference sequence). This CDR3 spans 14 amino acids. CDR3 nucleotide sequence: TGTGCCAGTAGTATAGGGGGGAGCCCCTACGAGCAGTACTTC. Translating gives CASSIGGSPYEQYF.

The J gene is TRBJ1-5, the V gene TRBV6-5, with no clear D. V dropped 8 bases and J dropped 4 bases, with 3 bases sitting between them. CDR1 MNHEY and CDR2 SVGAGI come from the germline V gene. CDR3 length: 10 amino acids. For the CDR3, the DNA is TGTGCCAGCGGTAATCAGCCCCAGCATTTT. Translated, it gives CASGNQPQHF.

This chain joins TRBV5-5 and TRBJ1-2, with TRBD1 matching 10 bases. Losses at the gene ends were 4 bases for V and 8 bases for J; bases not matched to a gene: 8. Germline V CDR1 and CDR2: SGHKS, YYEKEE (reference sequence). The CDR3 contains 14 residues. CDR3 protein: CASSPGTGVGGYTF. Written as DNA, the CDR3 is TGTGCCAGCAGCCCAGGGACAGGGGTGGGCGGCTACACCTTC.

The chain employs TRBV7-2 and TRBJ1-6; the D is unclear. The V end was cut by 2 bases, the J end by 8 bases, with 22 bases between. The CDR3 is 18 residues long. Per germline, CDR1 SGHTA and CDR2 FQGNSA. For the CDR3, the DNA is TGTGCCAGCAGCTTACCCCCGTCCCGCAGCCAAGTTTATTCACCCCTCCACTTT. Encoded protein: CASSLPPSRSQVYSPLHF.

This clone was counted a single time. This rearrangement joins TRBV28 to TRBJ1-5; 7 bases map to TRBD1. After removal of 3 bases from V and 0 bases from J, the junction contained 8 bases not matched to a gene. This CDR3 has 17 amino acids. CDR1 MDHEN and CDR2 SYDVKM come from the germline V gene. CDR3 sequence: CASSLGITGDSNQPQHF. The CDR3, as DNA: TGTGCCAGCAGTTTGGGGATCACAGGGGATAGCAATCAGCCCCAGCATTTT.

This clone was seen more than once but under ten times. The CDR3 DNA reads as TGTGCCAGCAGCTCCGAGGGGTTCTCCTACGAGCAGTACTTC. It encodes CASSSEGFSYEQYF. J is TRBJ2-7 and V is TRBV7-8; D could derive from TRBD1 or TRBD2 (5 bases each). The CDR3 runs 14 residues. Germline V gives CDR1 SGHVS, CDR2 FQNEAQ. V gave up 4 bases and J gave up 0 bases, with 10 bases separating them.

The rearrangement links TRBV5-4 to TRBJ2-1; 8 positions agree with TRBD2. The CDR3 runs to 17 residues. J was trimmed by 8 bases and V by 3 bases; bases with no gene match: 16. The germline V gene has CDR1 SGHNT and CDR2 YYREEE (reference sequence). The CDR3 DNA is TGTGCCAGCAGCTCAACCGCGACTAGCGAACCCGGGCATGAGCAGTTCTTC. This sequence encodes CASSSTATSEPGHEQFF.

This clone came up once. The genes are TRBV15 and TRBJ2-1; TRBD2 aligns across 12 bases. Looked up from germline, CDR1 is LNHNV and CDR2 is YYDKDF (reference sequence). The CDR3 length is 14 residues. The V and J ends lost 1 base and 8 bases, in that order; junction bases with no gene match: 0. For the CDR3, the DNA is TGTGCCACCAGCAGAGGACTAGCGGGAGATGAGCAGTTCTTC. Translation gives CATSRGLAGDEQFF.

The V and J genes are TRBV19 and TRBJ1-1; D uncertain. Germline lookup yields CDR1 LNHDA and CDR2 SQIVND (reference sequence). The CDR3 consists of 14 residues. With 7 bases removed from V and 5 bases from J, the gap between germline ends came to 17 bases. The CDR3, as DNA: TGTGCCAGTACCCACCCCCGAGGGCGAACTGAAGCTTTCTTT. Protein: CASTHPRGRTEAFF. Based on the CDR3 plus reference TRBV19 and TRBJ1-1, the full variable domain is DGGITQSPKYLFRKEGQNVTLSCEQNLNHDAMYWYRQDPGQGLRLIYYSQIVNDFQKGDIAEGYSVSREKKESFPLTVTSAQKNPTAFYLCASTHPRGRTEAFFGQGTRLTVV.

The V call is TRBV28, the J call TRBJ1-3; no clear D. CDR1 is MDHEN and CDR2 is SYDVKM in the germline V gene. Trimming shortened V by 8 bases and J by 0 bases, and 8 bases separated the two germline ends. The CDR3 sequence is 13 residues long. The CDR3 spells CASLRSSGNTIYF. CDR3 sequence (DNA): TGTGCCAGCTTGAGGAGCTCTGGAAACACCATATATTTT.

The chain joins TRBV27 to TRBJ2-5, with 8 bases lining up with TRBD2. CDR1 MNHEY and CDR2 SMNVEV come from the germline V gene (reference sequence). The trim removed 7 bases at V and 4 bases at J, leaving 14 bases unmatched. The CDR3 length is 16 residues. The CDR3 sequence: CASKGRYRGGRETQYF. The CDR3 nucleotides read TGTGCCAGCAAGGGACGATATCGGGGGGGGCGAGAGACCCAGTACTTC.

The gene calls are TRBV6-5 and TRBJ1-4, with 9 bases that match TRBD1. The CDR3 runs 14 residues. The germline V gene encodes CDR1 MNHEY and CDR2 SVGAGI. The ends lost 6 bases at V and 7 bases at J; junction bases unmatched: 6. In DNA form, the CDR3 reads TGTGCCAGCAGCGCCGGGACAGGGAGTGAAAAACTGTTTTTT. Its translation is CASSAGTGSEKLFF.

The V gene is TRBV5-5, the J gene TRBJ2-7; possibly TRBD1 for D (6 bases). CDR1 and CDR2 (germline): SGHKS, YYEKEE (reference sequence). This CDR3 region has 16 residues. Trimming left V 0 bases short and J 6 bases short, with 19 bases between. The CDR3 DNA is TGTGCCAGCAGCTTGGAGGGGCAGGGGTATTACGCCGAGCAGTACTTC. Translation: CASSLEGQGYYAEQYF.

CDR3 region: CTSSRGGSGRVVGDPGELFF. CDR3 DNA: TGCACCAGCAGCAGAGGGGGTAGCGGGAGGGTGGTAGGGGATCCCGGGGAGCTGTTTTTT. The rearrangement joins TRBV1 to TRBJ2-2; the table names TRBD2, a call not compared with the DNA. TRBV1 is recorded as a pseudogene. The CDR3 runs 20 residues.

This chain joins TRBV7-9 and TRBJ1-2; tentatively, D is TRBD1 (6 bases). There are 13 residues in the CDR3. Germline V gene sequence: CDR1 SEHNR, CDR2 FQNEAQ (reference sequence). The V end lost 8 bases, the J end lost 5 bases, and 15 bases lay between the germline ends. CDR3 amino acids: CASRGAGGYGYTF. The CDR3 DNA sequence: TGTGCCAGCCGGGGGGCCGGTGGATATGGCTACACCTTC.

The V gene is TRBV6-5, the J gene TRBJ1-2, with a tentative D call TRBD1 (6 bases). The CDR3 length is 15 residues. Germline V CDR1 and CDR2: MNHEY, SVGAGI. The V end was cut by 2 bases, the J end by 3 bases, with 13 bases between. The CDR3 sequence is CASSYGKGGDYGYTF. CDR3 in DNA: TGTGCCAGCAGTTACGGTAAAGGGGGAGACTATGGCTACACCTTC.

This clone was detected once. The CDR3 region is CASSLSSGGGLNEQFF. As DNA, the CDR3 is TGTGCCAGCAGTTTATCCTCGGGCGGCGGCCTCAATGAGCAGTTCTTC. The chain links TRBV27 to TRBJ2-1; D is undetermined. V shed 0 bases and J shed 6 bases, with 15 bases lying between them. CDR3 length: 16 amino acids. Germline CDR1 is MNHEY and CDR2 is SMNVEV (reference sequence).

This clone appeared a single time. The chain joins TRBV28 to TRBJ1-1; 8 nucleotides line up with TRBD1. Germline trimming cut 8 bases from V and 10 bases from J; bases unmatched to any gene: 12. CDR1 MDHEN and CDR2 SYDVKM come from the germline V gene. The CDR3 sequence is 13 residues long. DNA of the CDR3: TGTGCCAGCGATACCGGACAGGGTCTGAGAGCTTTCTTT. The encoded protein is CASDTGQGLRAFF.

This chain joins TRBV7-8 and TRBJ2-5; D gene unclear. Germline values: CDR1 SGHVS, CDR2 FQNEAQ. With 5 bases removed from V and 4 bases from J, the gap between germline ends came to 14 bases. The CDR3 runs to 14 residues. This CDR3 reads CASSPIRSRETQYF. The CDR3 bases are TGTGCCAGCAGCCCTATTAGATCCCGAGAGACCCAGTACTTC.